This section outlines one T cell receptor beta chain sequence together with its context. The target antigen is unknown. The J segment lost 5 bases and the V segment lost 6 bases, leaving 9 bases of the junction unmatched. Germline V lookup: CDR1 SGHDN, CDR2 FVKESK. There are 14 residues in the CDR3. The data were taken from a study of cytomegalovirus exposure and HLA in healthy donors. Notes on the study in general: The study listed about 150 cytomegalovirus-associated TCR beta chains.

Using immunoSEQ multiplex PCR, the repertoire was profiled, and TCRdb retains in-frame clones only, with some absent. The table records 130,000 to 150,000 clones, over 80% of them present only once. Separate from the 666-subject first cohort, the approximately 120-subject validation cohort was the one that the donors belonged to. The genes are TRBV14 and TRBJ1-2; TRBD1 matches at 7 bases. Sequencing was carried out using PBMCs. This receptor was taken from a man younger than 30 in good health and CMV-seropositive. As DNA, the CDR3 is TGTGCCAGCAGTCAAACAGGACAGGCTTATGGCTACACCTTC. Its protein is CASSQTGQAYGYTF.